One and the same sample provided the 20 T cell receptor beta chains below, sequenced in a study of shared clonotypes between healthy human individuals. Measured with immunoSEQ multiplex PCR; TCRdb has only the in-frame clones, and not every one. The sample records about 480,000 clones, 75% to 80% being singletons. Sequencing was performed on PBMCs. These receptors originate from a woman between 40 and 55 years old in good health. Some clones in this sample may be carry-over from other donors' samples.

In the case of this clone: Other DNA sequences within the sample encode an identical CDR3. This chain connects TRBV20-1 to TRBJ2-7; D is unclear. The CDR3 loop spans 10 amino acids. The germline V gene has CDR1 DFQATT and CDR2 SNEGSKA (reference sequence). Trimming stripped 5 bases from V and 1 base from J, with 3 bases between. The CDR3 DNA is TGCAGTGCTCTTTCCTACGAGCAGTACTTC. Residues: CSALSYEQYF.

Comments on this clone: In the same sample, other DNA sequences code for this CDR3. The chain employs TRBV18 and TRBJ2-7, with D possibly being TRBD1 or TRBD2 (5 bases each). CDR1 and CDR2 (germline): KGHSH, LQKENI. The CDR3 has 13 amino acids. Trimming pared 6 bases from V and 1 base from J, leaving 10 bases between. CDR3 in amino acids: CASSPRGSYEQYF. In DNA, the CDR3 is TGTGCCAGCTCCCCGAGGGGTTCCTACGAGCAGTACTTC.

Written as DNA, the CDR3 is TGTGCCAGCAGCTTAGGAGCGACCGGCAATGAGCAGTTCTTC. As protein: CASSLGATGNEQFF. The gene calls are TRBV7-9 and TRBJ2-1; D unclear. The V and J ends lost 1 base and 6 bases respectively, with 10 bases between them. There are 14 residues in the CDR3. In germline, CDR1 is SEHNR, CDR2 FQNEAQ (reference sequence).

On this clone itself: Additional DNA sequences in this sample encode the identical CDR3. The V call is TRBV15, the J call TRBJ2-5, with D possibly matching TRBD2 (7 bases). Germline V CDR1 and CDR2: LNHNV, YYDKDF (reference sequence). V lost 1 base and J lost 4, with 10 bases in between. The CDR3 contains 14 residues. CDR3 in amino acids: CATSRAGGPETQYF. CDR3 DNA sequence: TGTGCCACCAGCAGAGCGGGGGGCCCAGAGACCCAGTACTTC.

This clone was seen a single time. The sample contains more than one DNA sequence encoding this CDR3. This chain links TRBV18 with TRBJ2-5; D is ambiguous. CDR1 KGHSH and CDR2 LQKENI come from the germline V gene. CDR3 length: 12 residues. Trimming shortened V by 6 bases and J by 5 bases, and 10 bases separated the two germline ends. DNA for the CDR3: TGTGCCAGCTCCCCCCTCGGGGAGACCCAGTACTTC. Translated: CASSPLGETQYF. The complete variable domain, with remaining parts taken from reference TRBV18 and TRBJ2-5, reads NAGVMQNPRHLVRRRGQEARLRCSPMKGHSHVYWYRQLPEEGLKFMVYLQKENIIDESGMPKERFSAEFPKEGPSILRIQQVVRGDSAAYFCASSPLGETQYFGPGTRLLVL.

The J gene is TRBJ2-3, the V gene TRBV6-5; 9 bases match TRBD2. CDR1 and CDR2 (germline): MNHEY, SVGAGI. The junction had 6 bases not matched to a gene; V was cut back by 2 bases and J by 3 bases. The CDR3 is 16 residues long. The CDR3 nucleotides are TGTGCCAGCAGTTACCGGCCTAGCGGGACAACAGATACGCAGTATTTT. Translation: CASSYRPSGTTDTQYF.

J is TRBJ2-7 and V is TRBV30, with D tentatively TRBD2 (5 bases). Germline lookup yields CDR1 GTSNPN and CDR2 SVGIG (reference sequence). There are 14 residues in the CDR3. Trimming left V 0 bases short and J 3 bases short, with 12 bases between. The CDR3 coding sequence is TGTGCCTGGAGTGTAGGTGGGAGTCTCTACGAGCAGTACTTC. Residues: CAWSVGGSLYEQYF.

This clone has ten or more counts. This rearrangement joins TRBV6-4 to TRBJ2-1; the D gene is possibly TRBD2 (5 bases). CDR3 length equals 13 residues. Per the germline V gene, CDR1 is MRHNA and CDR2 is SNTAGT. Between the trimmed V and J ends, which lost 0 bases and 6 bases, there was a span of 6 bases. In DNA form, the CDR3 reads TGTGCCAGCAGTGACTCAGAGGGCAATGAGCAGTTCTTC. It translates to CASSDSEGNEQFF.

In DNA form, the CDR3 reads TGTGCCAGCAGCCCGACAGGCTATGGCTACACCTTC. This gives the protein CASSPTGYGYTF. This sequence joins TRBV14 and TRBJ1-2, with D perhaps matching TRBD1 (6 bases). V lost 4 bases, J lost 4 bases, and 7 bases lay in between. The CDR3 covers 12 residues. The germline V gene has CDR1 SGHDN and CDR2 FVKESK. Variable domain in full (rest from reference TRBV14 and TRBJ1-2): EAGVTQFPSHSVIEKGQTVTLRCDPISGHDNLYWYRRVMGKEIKFLLHFVKESKQDESGMPNNRFLAERTGGTYSTLKVQPAELEDSGVYFCASSPTGYGYTFGSGTRLTVV.

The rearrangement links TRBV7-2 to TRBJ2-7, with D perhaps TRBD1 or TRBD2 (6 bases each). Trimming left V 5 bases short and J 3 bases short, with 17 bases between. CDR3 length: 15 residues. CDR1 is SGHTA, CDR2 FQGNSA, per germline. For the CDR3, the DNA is TGTGCCAGCAGCCCCCCGGGGGCCAACAACTACGAGCAGTACTTC. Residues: CASSPPGANNYEQYF.

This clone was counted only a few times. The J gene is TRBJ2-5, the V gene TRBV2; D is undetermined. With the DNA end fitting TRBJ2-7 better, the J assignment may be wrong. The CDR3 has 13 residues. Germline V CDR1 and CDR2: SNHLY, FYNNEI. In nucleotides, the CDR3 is TGTGCCAGCAGCGCCTTTGTGACCTACGAGCAGTACTTC. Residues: CASSAFVTYEQYF.

The CDR3 nucleotides read TGTGCCAGCAGGGCAGGGTGTAACTATGGCTACACCTTC. Translation: CASRAGCNYGYTF. The chain has TRBV28 and TRBJ1-2; a possible D gene is TRBD1 (5 bases). V was shortened by 6 bases and J by 1 base, with 9 bases between the two germline ends. This CDR3 region has 13 residues. Germline V CDR1 and CDR2: MDHEN, SYDVKM.

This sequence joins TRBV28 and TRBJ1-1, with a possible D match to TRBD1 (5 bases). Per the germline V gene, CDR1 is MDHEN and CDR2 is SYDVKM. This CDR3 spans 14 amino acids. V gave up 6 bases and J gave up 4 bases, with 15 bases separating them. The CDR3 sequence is CASRRRGWSTEAFF. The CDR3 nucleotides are TGTGCCAGCAGGCGGAGGGGTTGGAGCACTGAAGCTTTCTTT. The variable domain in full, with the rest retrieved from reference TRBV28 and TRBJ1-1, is DVKVTQSSRYLVKRTGEKVFLECVQDMDHENMFWYRQDPGLGLRLIYFSYDVKMKEKGDIPEGYSVSREKKERFSLILESASTNQTSMYLCASRRRGWSTEAFFGQGTRLTVV.

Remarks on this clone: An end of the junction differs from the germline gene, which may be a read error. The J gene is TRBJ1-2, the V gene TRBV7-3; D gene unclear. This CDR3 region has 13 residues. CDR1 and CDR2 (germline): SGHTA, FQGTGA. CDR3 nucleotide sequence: TGCCAACCCTCCGAAGCCGCTAACTATGGCTACACCTTC. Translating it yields CQPSEAANYGYTF.

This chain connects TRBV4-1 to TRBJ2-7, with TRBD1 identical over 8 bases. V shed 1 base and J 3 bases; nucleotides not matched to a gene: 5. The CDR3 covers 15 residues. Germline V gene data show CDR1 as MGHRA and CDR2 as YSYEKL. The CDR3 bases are TGCGCCAGCAGCCAAGCCGGGACAGGTAACTACGAGCAGTACTTC. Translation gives CASSQAGTGNYEQYF.

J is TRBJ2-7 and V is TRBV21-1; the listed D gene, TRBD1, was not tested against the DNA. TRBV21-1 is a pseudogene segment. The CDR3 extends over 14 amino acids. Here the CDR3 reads CASSTRQGPYEQYF. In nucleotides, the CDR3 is TGTGCCAGCAGCACTAGACAGGGACCCTACGAGCAGTACTTC.

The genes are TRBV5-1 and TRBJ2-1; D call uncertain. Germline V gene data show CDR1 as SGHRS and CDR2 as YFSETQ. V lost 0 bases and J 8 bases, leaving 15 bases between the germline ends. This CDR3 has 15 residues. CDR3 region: CASSLGATPADEQFF. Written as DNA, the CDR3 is TGCGCCAGCAGCTTGGGGGCCACCCCGGCCGATGAGCAGTTCTTC. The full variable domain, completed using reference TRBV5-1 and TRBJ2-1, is KAGVTQTPRYLIKTRGQQVTLSCSPISGHRSVSWYQQTPGQGLQFLFEYFSETQRNKGNFPGRFSGRQFSNSRSEMNVSTLELGDSALYLCASSLGATPADEQFFGPGTRLTVL.

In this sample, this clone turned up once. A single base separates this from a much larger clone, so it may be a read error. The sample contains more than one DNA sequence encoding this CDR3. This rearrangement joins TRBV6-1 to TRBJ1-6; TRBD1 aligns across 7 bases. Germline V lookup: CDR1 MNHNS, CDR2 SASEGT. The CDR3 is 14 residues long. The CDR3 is CAIQQGDANSPLHF. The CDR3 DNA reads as TGTGCGATACAGCAGGGGGACGCAAATTCGCCCCTCCACTTT.

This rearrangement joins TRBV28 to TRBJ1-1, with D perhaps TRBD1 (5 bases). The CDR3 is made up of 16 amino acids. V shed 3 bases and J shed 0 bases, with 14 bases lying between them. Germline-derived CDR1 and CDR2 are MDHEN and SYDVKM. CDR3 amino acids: CASSFGAGPLNTEAFF. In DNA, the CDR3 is TGTGCCAGCAGTTTTGGGGCAGGCCCTCTGAACACTGAAGCTTTCTTT. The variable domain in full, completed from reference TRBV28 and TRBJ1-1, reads DVKVTQSSRYLVKRTGEKVFLECVQDMDHENMFWYRQDPGLGLRLIYFSYDVKMKEKGDIPEGYSVSREKKERFSLILESASTNQTSMYLCASSFGAGPLNTEAFFGQGTRLTVV.

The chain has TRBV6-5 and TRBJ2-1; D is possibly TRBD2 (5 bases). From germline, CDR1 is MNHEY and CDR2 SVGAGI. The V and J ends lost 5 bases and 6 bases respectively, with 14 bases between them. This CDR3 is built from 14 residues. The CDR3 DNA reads TGTGCCAGCAGTCATAGTCAGGCGGGCAATGAGCAGTTCTTC. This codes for CASSHSQAGNEQFF.